This record concerns one T cell receptor beta chain sequence. Its cognate antigen is unknown. The table came from immunoSEQ multiplex PCR; TCRdb's copy has only in-frame clones and leaves some out. The sample has 85,000 to 100,000 clones, more than 70% seen once; the top ten hold roughly 1.4%. The V and J ends lost 5 bases and 1 base, in that order; junction bases with no gene match: 10. The CDR3 consists of 17 residues. Germline V gene lookup returns CDR1 SGHAT and CDR2 FQNNGV. This sample stems from a study of graft-versus-host responses after intestinal transplantation. Findings of the study overall: Association was observed between peak circulating GvH clone levels and early post-transplant HvG declines.

The chain couples TRBV11-2 to TRBJ2-2; 7 bases match TRBD1. The TCR was taken from a human patient who received an intestinal transplant, so some T cells may come from the graft donor. This specimen consisted of PBMCs, obtained 255 days after intestinal transplant. This CDR3 reads CASSVQRGTVNTGELFF. The DNA of the CDR3 is TGTGCCAGCAGCGTGCAGCGAGGGACAGTGAACACCGGGGAGCTGTTTTTT.